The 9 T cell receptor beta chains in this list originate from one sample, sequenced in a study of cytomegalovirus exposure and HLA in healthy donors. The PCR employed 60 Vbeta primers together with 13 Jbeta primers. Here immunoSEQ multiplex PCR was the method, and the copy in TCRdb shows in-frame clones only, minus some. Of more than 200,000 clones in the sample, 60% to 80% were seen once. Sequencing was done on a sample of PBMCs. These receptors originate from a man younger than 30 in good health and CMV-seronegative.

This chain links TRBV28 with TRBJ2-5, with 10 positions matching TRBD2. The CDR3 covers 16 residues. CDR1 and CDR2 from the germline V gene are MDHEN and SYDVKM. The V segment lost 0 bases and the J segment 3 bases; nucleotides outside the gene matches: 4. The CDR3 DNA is TGTGCCAGCAGTTTATGGGCTAGCGGGAGTGAAGAGACCCAGTACTTC. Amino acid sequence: CASSLWASGSEETQYF.

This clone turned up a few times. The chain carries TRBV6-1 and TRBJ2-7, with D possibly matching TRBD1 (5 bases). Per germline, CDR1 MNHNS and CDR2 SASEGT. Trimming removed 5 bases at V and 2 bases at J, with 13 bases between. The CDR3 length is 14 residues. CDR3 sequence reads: CASSSPDSTYEQYF. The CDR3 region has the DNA TGTGCCAGCAGTTCACCCGACAGTACCTACGAGCAGTACTTC.

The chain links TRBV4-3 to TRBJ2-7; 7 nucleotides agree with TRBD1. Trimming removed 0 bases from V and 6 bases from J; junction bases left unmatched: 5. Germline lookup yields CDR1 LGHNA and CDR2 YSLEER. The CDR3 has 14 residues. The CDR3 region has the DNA TGCGCCAGCAGCCAAGATCTAGGGGGCGGCGAGCAGTACTTC. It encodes CASSQDLGGGEQYF.

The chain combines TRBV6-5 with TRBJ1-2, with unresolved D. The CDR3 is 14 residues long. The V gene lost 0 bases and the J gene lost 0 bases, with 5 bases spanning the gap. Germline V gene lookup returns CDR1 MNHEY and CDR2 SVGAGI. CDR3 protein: CASSYSQSNYGYTF. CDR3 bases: TGTGCCAGCAGTTACTCGCAGTCTAACTATGGCTACACCTTC.

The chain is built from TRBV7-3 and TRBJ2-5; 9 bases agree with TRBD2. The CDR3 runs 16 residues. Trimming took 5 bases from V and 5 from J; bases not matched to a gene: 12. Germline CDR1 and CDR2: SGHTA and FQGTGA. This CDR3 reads CASSRGGAGGGETQYF. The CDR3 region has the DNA TGTGCCAGCAGCCGCGGGGGGGCAGGCGGGGGGGAGACCCAGTACTTC. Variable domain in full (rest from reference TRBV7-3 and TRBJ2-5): GAGVSQTPSNKVTEKGKYVELRCDPISGHTALYWYRQSLGQGPEFLIYFQGTGAADDSGLPNDRFFAVRPEGSVSTLKIQRTERGDSAVYLCASSRGGAGGGETQYFGPGTRLLVL.

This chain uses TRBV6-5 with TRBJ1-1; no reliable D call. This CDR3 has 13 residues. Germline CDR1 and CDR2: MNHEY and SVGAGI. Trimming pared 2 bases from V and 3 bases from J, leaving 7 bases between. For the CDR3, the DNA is TGTGCCAGCAGTTACACCCGGGACACTGAAGCTTTCTTT. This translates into CASSYTRDTEAFF.

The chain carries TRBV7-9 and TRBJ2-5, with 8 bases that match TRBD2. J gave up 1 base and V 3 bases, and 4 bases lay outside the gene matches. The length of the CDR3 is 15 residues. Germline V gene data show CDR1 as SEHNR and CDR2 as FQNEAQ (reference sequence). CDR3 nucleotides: TGTGCCAGCAGCTTCGGCGGGGGGCGCCAAGAGACCCAGTACTTC. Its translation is CASSFGGGRQETQYF.

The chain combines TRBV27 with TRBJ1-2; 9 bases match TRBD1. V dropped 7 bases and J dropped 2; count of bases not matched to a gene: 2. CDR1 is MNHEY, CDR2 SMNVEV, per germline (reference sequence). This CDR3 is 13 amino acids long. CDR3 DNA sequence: TGTGCCAGCAAGGGACAGGGAAACTATGGCTACACCTTC. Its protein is CASKGQGNYGYTF.

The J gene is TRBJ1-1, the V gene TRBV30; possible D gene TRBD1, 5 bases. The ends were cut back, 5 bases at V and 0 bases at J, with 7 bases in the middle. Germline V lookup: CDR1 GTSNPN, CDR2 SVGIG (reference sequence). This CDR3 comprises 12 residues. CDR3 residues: CAWGQLNTEAFF. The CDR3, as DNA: TGTGCCTGGGGACAACTGAACACTGAAGCTTTCTTT.